This T cell receptor (beta chain) derives from a study of blood T cell repertoires in COVID-19. At the level of the study: Sources were T cells, B-cell-depleted T cells, or PBMCs; the material itself was cDNA or gDNA.

Germline loops: CDR1 LNHNV, CDR2 YYDKDF (reference sequence). V lost 6 bases, J lost 7 bases, and 12 bases lay in between. The CDR3 is 13 amino acids. Generated by immunoSEQ multiplex PCR, the TCRdb table keeps only in-frame clones and is missing some. The sample consists of almost 500,000 clones, roughly nine tenths of them appearing once. The clonotype comes from an older woman who had recovered from COVID-19. The source material was PBMCs or T cells enriched from blood (not recorded which). The chain couples TRBV15 to TRBJ2-2, with TRBD2 as a possible D gene (5 bases). In DNA, the CDR3 is TGTGCCACCAGAGGAGCCGAGGGCGGGGAGCTGTTTTTT. It encodes CATRGAEGGELFF.